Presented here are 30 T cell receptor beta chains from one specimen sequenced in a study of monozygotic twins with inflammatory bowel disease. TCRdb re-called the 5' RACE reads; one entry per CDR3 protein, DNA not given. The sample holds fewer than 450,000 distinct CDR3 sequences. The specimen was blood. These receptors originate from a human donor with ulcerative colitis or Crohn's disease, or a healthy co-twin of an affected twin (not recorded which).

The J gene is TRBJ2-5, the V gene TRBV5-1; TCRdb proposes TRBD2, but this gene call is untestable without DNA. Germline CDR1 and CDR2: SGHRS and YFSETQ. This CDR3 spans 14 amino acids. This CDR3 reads CASSSGTSRETQYF.

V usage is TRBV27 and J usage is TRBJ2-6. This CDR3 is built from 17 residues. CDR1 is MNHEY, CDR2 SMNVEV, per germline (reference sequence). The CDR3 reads CASRIDPNPSGANVLTF.

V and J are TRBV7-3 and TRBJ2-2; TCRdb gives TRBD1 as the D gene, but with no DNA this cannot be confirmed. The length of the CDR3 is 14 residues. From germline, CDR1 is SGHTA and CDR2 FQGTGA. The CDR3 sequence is CASSLTRGTGELFF.

The CDR3 loop reads CSATTGRENQPQHF. The rearrangement uses TRBV20-1 and TRBJ1-5. This CDR3 has 14 residues. Germline V gene data show CDR1 as DFQATT and CDR2 as SNEGSKA (reference sequence).

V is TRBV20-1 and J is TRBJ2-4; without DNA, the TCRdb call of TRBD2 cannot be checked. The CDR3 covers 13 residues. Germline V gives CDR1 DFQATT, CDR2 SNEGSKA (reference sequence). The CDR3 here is CSASLGRADIQYF.

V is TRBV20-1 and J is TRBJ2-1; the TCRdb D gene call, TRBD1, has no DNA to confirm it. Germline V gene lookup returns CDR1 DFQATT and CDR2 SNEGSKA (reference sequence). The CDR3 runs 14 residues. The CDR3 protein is CSAGTQLAYNEQFF.

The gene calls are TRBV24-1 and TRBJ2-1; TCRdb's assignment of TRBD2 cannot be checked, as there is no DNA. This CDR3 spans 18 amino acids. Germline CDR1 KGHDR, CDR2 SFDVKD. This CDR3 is CATSDPGLAGARYNEQFF.

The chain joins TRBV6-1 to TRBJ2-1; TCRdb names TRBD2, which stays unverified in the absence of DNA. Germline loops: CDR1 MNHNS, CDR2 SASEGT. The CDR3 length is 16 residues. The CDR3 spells CASSDWTSGGAGEQFF.

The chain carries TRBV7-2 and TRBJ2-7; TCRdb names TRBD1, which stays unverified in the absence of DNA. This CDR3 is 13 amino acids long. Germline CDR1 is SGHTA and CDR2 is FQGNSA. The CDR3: CASSLGGGYEQYF.

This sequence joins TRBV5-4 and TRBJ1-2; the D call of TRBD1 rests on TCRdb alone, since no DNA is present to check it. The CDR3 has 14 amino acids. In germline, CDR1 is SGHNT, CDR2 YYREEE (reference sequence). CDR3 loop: CASSLGSQDYGYTF.

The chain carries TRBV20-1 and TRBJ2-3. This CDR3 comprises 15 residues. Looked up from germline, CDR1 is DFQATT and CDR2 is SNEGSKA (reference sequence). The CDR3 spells CSARDSGGPIDTQYF.

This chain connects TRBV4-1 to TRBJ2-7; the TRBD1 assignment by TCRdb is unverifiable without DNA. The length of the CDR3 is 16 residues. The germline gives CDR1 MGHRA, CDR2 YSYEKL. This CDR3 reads CASSPGGGRESYEQYF.

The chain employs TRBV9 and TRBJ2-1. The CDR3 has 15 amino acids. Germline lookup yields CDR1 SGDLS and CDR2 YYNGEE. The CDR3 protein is CASSVEKTLYNEQFF.

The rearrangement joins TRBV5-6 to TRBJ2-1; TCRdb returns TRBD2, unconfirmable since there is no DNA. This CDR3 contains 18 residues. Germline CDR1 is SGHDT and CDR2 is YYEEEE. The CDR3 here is CASHPHARLAGTYNEQFF.

CDR3 region: CASRMTVNTEAFF. The rearrangement joins TRBV12-3 or TRBV12-4 to TRBJ1-1; TCRdb calls TRBD1, which cannot be checked without DNA. There are 13 residues in the CDR3.

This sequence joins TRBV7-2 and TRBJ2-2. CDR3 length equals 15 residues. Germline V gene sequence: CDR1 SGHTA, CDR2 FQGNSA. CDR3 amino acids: CASSLVERNTGELFF.

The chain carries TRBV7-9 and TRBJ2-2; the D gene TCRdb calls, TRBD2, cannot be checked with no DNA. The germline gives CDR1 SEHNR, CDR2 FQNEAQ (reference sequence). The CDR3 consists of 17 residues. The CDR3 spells CASSLAARGGDTGELFF.

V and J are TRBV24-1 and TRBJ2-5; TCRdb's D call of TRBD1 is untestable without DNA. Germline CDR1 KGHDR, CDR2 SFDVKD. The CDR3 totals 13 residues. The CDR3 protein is CATSRGGGETQYF.

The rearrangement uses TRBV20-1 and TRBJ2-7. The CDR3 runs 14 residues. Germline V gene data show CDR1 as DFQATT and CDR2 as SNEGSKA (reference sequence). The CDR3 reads CSARDVRISYEQYF.

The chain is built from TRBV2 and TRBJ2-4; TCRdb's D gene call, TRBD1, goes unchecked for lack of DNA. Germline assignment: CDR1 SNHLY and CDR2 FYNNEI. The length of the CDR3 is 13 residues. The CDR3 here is CASSVGREDIQYF.

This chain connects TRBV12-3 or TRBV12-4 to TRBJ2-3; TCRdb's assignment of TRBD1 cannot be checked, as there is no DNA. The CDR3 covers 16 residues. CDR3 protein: CASSSPDRNRRDTQYF.

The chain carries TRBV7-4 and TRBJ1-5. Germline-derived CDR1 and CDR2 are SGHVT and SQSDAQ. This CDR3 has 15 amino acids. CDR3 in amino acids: CASRETTDSNQPQHF. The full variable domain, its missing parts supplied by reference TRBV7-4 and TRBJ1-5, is GAGVSQSPRYKVAKRGRDVALRCDSISGHVTLYWYRQTLGQGSEVLTYSQSDAQRDKSGRPSGRFSAERPERSVSTLKIQRTEQGDSAVYLCASRETTDSNQPQHFGDGTRLSIL.

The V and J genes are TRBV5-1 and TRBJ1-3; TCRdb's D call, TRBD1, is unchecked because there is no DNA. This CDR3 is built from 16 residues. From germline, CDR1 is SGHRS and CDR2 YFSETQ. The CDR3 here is CASSPGQAPSGNTIYF.

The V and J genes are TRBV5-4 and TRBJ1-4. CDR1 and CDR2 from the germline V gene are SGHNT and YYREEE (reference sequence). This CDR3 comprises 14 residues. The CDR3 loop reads CASSRRAVEEKLFF.

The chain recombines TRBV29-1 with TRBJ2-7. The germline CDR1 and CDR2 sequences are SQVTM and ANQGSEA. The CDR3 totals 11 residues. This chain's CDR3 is CSVEDSYERYF.

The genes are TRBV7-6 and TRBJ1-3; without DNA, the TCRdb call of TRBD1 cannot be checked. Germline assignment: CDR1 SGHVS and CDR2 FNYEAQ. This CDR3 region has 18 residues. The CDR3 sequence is CASSLAGGGRASGNTIYF.

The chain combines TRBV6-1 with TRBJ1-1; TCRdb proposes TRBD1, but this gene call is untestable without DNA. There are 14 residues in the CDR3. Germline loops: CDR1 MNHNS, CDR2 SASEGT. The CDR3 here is CASSRVGADTEAFF.

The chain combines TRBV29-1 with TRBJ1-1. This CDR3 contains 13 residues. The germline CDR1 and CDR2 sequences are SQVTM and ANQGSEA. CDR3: CSVEDTRSTEAFF.

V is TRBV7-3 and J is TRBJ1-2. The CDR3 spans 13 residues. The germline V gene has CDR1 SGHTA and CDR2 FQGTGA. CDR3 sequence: CASSPGRTYGYTF.

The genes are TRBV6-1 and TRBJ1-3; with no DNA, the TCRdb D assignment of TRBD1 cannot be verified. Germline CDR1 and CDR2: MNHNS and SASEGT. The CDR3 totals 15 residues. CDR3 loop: CVGDRDRDSGNTIYF.